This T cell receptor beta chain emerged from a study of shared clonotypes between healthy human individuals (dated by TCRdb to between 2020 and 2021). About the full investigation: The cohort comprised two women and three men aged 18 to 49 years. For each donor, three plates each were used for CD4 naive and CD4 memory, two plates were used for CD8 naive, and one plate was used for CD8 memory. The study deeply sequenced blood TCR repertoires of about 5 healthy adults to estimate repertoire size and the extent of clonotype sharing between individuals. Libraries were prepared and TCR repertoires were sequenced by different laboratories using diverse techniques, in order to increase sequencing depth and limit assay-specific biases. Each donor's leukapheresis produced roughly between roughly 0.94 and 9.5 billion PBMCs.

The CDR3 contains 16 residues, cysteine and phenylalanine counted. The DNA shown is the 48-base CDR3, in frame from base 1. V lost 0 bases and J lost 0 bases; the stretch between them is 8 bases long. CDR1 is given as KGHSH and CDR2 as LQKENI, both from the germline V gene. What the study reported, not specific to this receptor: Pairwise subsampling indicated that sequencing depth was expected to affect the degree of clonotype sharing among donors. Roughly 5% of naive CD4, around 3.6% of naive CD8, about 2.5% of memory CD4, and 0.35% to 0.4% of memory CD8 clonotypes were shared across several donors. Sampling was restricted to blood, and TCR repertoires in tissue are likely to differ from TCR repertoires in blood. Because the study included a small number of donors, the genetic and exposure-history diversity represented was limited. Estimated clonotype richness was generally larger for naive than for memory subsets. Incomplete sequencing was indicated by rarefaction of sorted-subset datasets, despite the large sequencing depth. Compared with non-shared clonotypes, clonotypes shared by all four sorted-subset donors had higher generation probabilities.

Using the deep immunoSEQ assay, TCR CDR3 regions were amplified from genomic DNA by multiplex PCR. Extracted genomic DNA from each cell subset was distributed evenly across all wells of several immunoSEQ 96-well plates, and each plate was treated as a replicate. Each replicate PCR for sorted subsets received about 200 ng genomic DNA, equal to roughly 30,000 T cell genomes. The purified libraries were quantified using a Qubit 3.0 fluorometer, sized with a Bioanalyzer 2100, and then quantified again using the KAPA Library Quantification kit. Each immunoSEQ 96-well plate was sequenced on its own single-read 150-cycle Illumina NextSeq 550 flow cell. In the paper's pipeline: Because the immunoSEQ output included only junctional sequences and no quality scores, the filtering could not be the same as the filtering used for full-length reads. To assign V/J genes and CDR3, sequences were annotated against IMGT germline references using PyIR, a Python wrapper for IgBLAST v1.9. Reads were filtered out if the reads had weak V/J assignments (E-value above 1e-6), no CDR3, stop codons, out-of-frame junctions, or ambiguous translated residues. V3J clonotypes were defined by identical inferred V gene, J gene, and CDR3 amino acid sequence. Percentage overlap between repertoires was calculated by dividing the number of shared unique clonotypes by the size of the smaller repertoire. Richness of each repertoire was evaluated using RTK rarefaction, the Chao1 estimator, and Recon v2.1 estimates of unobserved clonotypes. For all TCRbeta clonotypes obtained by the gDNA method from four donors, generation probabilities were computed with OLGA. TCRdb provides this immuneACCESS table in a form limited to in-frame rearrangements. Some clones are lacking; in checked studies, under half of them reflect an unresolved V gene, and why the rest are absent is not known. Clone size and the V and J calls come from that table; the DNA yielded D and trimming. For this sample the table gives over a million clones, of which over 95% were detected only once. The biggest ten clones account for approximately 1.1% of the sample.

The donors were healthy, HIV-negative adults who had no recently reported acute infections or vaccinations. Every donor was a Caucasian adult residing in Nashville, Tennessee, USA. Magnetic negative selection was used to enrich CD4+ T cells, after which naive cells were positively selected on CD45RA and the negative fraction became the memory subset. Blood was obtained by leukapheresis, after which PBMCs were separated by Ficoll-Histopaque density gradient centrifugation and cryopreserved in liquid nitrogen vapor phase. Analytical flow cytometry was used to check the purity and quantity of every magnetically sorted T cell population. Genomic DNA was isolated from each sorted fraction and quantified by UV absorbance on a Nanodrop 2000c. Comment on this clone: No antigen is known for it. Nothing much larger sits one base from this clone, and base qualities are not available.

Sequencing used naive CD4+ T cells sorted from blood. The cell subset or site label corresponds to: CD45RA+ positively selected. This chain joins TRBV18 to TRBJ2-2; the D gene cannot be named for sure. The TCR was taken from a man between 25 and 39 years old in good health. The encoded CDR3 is CASSPPARPNTGELFF. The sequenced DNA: TGTGCCAGCTCACCACCGGCCCGACCGAACACCGGGGAGCTGTTTTTT. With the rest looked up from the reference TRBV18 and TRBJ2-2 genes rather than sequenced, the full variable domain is NAGVMQNPRHLVRRRGQEARLRCSPMKGHSHVYWYRQLPEEGLKFMVYLQKENIIDESGMPKERFSAEFPKEGPSILRIQQVVRGDSAAYFCASSPPARPNTGELFFGEGSRLTVL.